The 14 T cell receptor beta chains below were found in one sample sequenced in a study of blood T cell repertoires in COVID-19. Sequencing used immunoSEQ multiplex PCR; TCRdb keeps in-frame clones, though not all of them. This table has approximately 200,000 clones, 86% appearing once. The sample taken for sequencing was PBMCs or T cells enriched from blood (not recorded which). The source of these receptors is a woman in her twenties or thirties who had recovered from COVID-19.

This clone showed up just once. J is TRBJ2-7 and V is TRBV2; maybe TRBD2 (6 bases). This CDR3 spans 17 amino acids. Germline assignment: CDR1 SNHLY and CDR2 FYNNEI. V shed 3 bases and J shed 3 bases, with 21 bases lying between them. The CDR3 DNA is TGTGCCAGCAGTGAGTTCCACACCCCCGGGACTGTCTACGAGCAGTACTTC. It is translated as CASSEFHTPGTVYEQYF.

This clone appeared a few times. V is TRBV7-8 and J is TRBJ1-2; D remains ambiguous. Deletions cut 5 bases from V and 4 bases from J, with 14 bases between. Germline V gene data show CDR1 as SGHVS and CDR2 as FQNEAQ. The CDR3 runs to 14 residues. This chain's CDR3 is CASSPTAESYGYTF. In DNA, the CDR3 is TGTGCCAGCAGCCCTACTGCGGAGAGCTATGGCTACACCTTC.

This clone showed up just once. The chain has TRBV19 and TRBJ1-1; 8 bases match TRBD1. The junction had 8 bases not matched to a gene; V was cut back by 7 bases and J by 4 bases. This CDR3 spans 14 amino acids. Germline V gene lookup returns CDR1 LNHDA and CDR2 SQIVND (reference sequence). The CDR3 DNA sequence: TGTGCCAGTAAGAGGACAGGGATAGTCACTGAAGCTTTCTTT. Translated: CASKRTGIVTEAFF. Complete variable domain (other parts from reference TRBV19 and TRBJ1-1): DGGITQSPKYLFRKEGQNVTLSCEQNLNHDAMYWYRQDPGQGLRLIYYSQIVNDFQKGDIAEGYSVSREKKESFPLTVTSAQKNPTAFYLCASKRTGIVTEAFFGQGTRLTVV.

The chain combines TRBV10-2 with TRBJ1-5; D unresolved. The V gene's germline CDR1 is WSHSY and CDR2 SAAADI. The CDR3 loop spans 16 amino acids. Trimming cost V 3 bases and J 2 bases, with 14 bases left between them. The CDR3 reads CASSDFKGVGNQPQHF. CDR3 nucleotide sequence: TGCGCCAGCAGTGATTTTAAGGGAGTCGGCAATCAGCCCCAGCATTTT.

The chain links TRBV5-1 to TRBJ2-7, with TRBD1 identical over 7 bases. Germline CDR1 and CDR2: SGHRS and YFSETQ. The CDR3 has 13 residues. After removal of 5 bases from V and 2 bases from J, the junction contained 4 bases not matched to a gene. DNA of the CDR3: TGCGCCAGCAGTGAGGACAGGCCCTACGAGCAGTACTTC. This codes for CASSEDRPYEQYF.

CDR3 bases: TGTGCCAGCAGTTACCGGGGTGACGAGCAGTACTTC. It specifies CASSYRGDEQYF. V gene TRBV6-5 combines with J gene TRBJ2-7; tentative D call: TRBD2 (5 bases). Germline assignment: CDR1 MNHEY and CDR2 SVGAGI. The CDR3 extends over 12 amino acids. Trimming took 2 bases from V and 5 from J, leaving 7 bases between them.

This clone was observed once. The chain couples TRBV6-6 to TRBJ1-1, with TRBD1 identical over 9 bases. CDR3 size: 17 residues. From germline, CDR1 is MNHNY and CDR2 SVGAGI (reference sequence). V gave up 5 bases and J gave up 0 bases; unmatched junction bases: 10. The CDR3 DNA follows: TGTGCCAGCAGTCCACTCAGACAGGGGGGAATGAACACTGAAGCTTTCTTT. It codes for CASSPLRQGGMNTEAFF.

The chain carries TRBV4-1 and TRBJ2-7; 14 bases map to TRBD2. Per germline, CDR1 MGHRA and CDR2 YSYEKL. This CDR3 has 16 amino acids. The junction had 7 bases not matched to a gene; V was cut back by 0 bases and J by 9 bases. The CDR3 DNA reads as TGCGCCAGCAGCCAAGACAAGGGACTAGCGGGAGAAGGGCAGTACTTC. This gives the protein CASSQDKGLAGEGQYF.

V and J are TRBV7-2 and TRBJ1-2; a possible D gene is TRBD1 (5 bases). Per the germline V gene, CDR1 is SGHTA and CDR2 is FQGNSA. The CDR3 extends over 14 amino acids. Between the trimmed V and J ends, which lost 3 bases and 1 base, there was a span of 9 bases. CDR3 coding DNA: TGTGCCAGCAGCTTGGACACCTTTAACTATGGCTACACCTTC. Translating it yields CASSLDTFNYGYTF.

V is TRBV14 and J is TRBJ1-2; 12 positions agree with TRBD1. Trimming cost V 2 bases and J 7 bases; bases outside gene matches: 11. Germline CDR1 and CDR2: SGHDN and FVKESK. The CDR3 is made up of 17 amino acids. The CDR3 region is CASSQLGGDRGLGGYTF. In DNA form, the CDR3 reads TGTGCCAGCAGCCAACTCGGGGGGGACAGGGGGCTCGGTGGCTACACCTTC.

The chain joins TRBV28 to TRBJ1-1; a possible D gene is TRBD1 (6 bases). Germline V CDR1 and CDR2: MDHEN, SYDVKM. Trimming left V 3 bases short and J 4 bases short, with 12 bases between. The CDR3 consists of 14 residues. CDR3 residues: CASSLAGTITEAFF. The CDR3 region has the DNA TGTGCCAGCAGTTTGGCCGGGACAATCACTGAAGCTTTCTTT.

V usage is TRBV5-6 and J usage is TRBJ2-7, with 8 bases that match TRBD2. The V gene's germline CDR1 is SGHDT and CDR2 YYEEEE. The CDR3 runs 15 residues. V shed 2 bases, J shed 0 bases, and the junction held 4 bases outside the gene matches. The DNA of the CDR3 is TGTGCCAGCAGCTTTAGGAGCGGGAGCTCCTACGAGCAGTACTTC. This gives the protein CASSFRSGSSYEQYF.

This clone is a singleton in its sample. The V and J genes are TRBV10-3 and TRBJ2-2; 12 bases agree with TRBD2. Germline CDR1 reads ENHRY; CDR2 reads SYGVKD. This CDR3 comprises 17 residues. V lost 6 bases, J lost 3 bases, and 8 bases stayed unmatched. The CDR3 DNA is TGTGCCATCAGCGAGACTAGCGGGAGTGTTGACACCGGGGAGCTGTTTTTT. Translated, it gives CAISETSGSVDTGELFF.

This chain connects TRBV13 to TRBJ2-1, with TRBD2 as a possible D gene (6 bases). From germline, CDR1 is PRHDT and CDR2 FYEKMQ (reference sequence). Trimming pared 1 base from V and 7 bases from J, leaving 14 bases between. CDR3 length equals 15 residues. The CDR3 DNA reads as TGTGCCAGCAGCTTAGATGGCGGGGCGCGGAATGAGCAGTTCTTC. Amino acid sequence: CASSLDGGARNEQFF.